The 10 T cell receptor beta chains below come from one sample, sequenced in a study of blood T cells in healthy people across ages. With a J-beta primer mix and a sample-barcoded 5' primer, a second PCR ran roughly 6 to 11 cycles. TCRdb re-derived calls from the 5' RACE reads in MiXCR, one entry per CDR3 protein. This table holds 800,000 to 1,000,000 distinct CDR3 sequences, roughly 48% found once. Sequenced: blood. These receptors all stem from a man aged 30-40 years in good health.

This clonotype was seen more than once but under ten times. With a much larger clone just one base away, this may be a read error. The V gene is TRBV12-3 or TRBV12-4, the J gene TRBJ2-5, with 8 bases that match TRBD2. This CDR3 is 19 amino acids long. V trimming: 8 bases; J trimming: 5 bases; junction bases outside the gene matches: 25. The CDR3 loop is CASLTSGGAPGLVYETQYF. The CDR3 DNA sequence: TGTGCCAGCCTGACGTCGGGGGGGGCTCCGGGACTAGTATACGAGACCCAGTACTTC.

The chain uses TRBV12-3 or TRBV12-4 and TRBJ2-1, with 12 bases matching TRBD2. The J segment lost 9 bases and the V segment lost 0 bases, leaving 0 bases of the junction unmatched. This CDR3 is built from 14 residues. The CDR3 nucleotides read TGTGCCAGCAGTTTAGCGGGACTAGCGGGTGAGCAGTTCTTC. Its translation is CASSLAGLAGEQFF.

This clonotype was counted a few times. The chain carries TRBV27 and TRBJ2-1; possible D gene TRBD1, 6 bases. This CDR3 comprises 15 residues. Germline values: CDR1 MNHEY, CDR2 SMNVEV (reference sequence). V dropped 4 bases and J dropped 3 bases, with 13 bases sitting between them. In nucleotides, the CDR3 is TGTGCCAGCAGTTCCCCACAGGGTGGCTACAATGAGCAGTTCTTC. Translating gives CASSSPQGGYNEQFF.

DNA for the CDR3: TGTGCCAGCAGTAACAGGGATGGGACAGGAGGCAATGAGCAGTTCTTC. This gives the protein CASSNRDGTGGNEQFF. The chain employs TRBV6-4 and TRBJ2-1, with 8 bases identical to TRBD1. V trimming: 5 bases; J trimming: 6 bases; junction bases outside the gene matches: 12. CDR3 length equals 16 residues. CDR1 and CDR2 (germline): MRHNA, SNTAGT.

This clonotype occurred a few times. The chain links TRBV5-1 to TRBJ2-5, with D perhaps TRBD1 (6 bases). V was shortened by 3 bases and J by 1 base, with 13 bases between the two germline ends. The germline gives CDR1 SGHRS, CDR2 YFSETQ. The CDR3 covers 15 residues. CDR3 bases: TGCGCCAGCAGCTGGGGGCCCGGGATCCAAGAGACCCAGTACTTC. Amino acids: CASSWGPGIQETQYF.

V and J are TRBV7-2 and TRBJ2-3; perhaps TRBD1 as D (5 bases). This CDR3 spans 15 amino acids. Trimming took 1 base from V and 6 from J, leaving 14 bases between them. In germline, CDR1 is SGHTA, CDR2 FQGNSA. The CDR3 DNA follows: TGTGCCAGCAGCTTAGGCCCTCAGGGATGGGATACGCAGTATTTT. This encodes CASSLGPQGWDTQYF.

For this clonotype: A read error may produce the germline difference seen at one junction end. The CDR3 sequence is CVWSVEYVLEGTNYGYTF. Written as DNA, the CDR3 is TGTGTCTGGAGTGTAGAGTACGTTTTGGAGGGGACAAACTATGGCTACACCTTC. The chain is built from TRBV30 and TRBJ1-2; tentatively, D is TRBD1 (6 bases). Germline V gene lookup returns CDR1 GTSNPN and CDR2 SVGIG (reference sequence). The CDR3 extends over 18 amino acids.

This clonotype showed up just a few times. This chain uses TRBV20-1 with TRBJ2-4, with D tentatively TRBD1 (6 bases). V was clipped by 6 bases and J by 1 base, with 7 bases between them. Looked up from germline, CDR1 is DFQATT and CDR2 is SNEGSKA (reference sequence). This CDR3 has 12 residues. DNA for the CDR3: TGCAGTGCGGGGGCGGCCAAAAACATTCAGTACTTC. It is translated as CSAGAAKNIQYF.

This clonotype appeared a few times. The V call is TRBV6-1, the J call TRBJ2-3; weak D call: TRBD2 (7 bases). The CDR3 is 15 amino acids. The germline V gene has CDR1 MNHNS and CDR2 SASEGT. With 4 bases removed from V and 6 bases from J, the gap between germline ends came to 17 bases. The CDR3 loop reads CASSATGGRRDTQYF. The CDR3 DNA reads TGTGCCAGCAGTGCTACGGGGGGCCGGAGGGATACGCAGTATTTT.

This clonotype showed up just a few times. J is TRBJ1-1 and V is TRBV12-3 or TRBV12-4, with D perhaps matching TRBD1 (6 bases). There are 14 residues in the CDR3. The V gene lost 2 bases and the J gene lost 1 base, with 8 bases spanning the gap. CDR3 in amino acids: CASSLTGWNTEAFF. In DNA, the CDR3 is TGTGCCAGCAGTTTAACAGGGTGGAACACTGAAGCTTTCTTT.